This TCR beta chain is drawn from a study of shared clonotypes between healthy human individuals. Whole-study findings and limits: Generally, naive subsets came out with larger estimated richness than memory subsets.

The CDR3 runs to 14 residues. The germline CDR1 and CDR2 sequences are SGHRS and YFSETQ. V shed 0 bases and J 8 bases; nucleotides not matched to a gene: 2. Data came from immunoSEQ multiplex PCR; TCRdb stores just in-frame clones and leaves some out. This sample carries 2.5 million or so clones, more than 90% of them seen once, and the ten largest clones take under 0.15%. Only one count was recorded for this clone. Its antigen remains unknown. The sample holds other DNA sequences that translate to the same CDR3. This clonotype was sampled from a man aged 18-30 years in good health. J is TRBJ2-1 and V is TRBV5-1; 10 nucleotides line up with TRBD1. The specimen was naive CD4+ T cells sorted from blood. Subset defined: CD45RA+ positively selected. CDR3 sequence: CASSLAGQGYEQFF. For the CDR3, the DNA is TGCGCCAGCAGCTTGGCGGGACAGGGGTATGAGCAGTTCTTC. Full variable domain (remainder filled in from reference TRBV5-1 and TRBJ2-1): KAGVTQTPRYLIKTRGQQVTLSCSPISGHRSVSWYQQTPGQGLQFLFEYFSETQRNKGNFPGRFSGRQFSNSRSEMNVSTLELGDSALYLCASSLAGQGYEQFFGPGTRLTVL.